This T cell receptor (beta chain) derives from a study of OX40 agonist ivuxolimab in advanced cancers. Study-wide context: Ivuxolimab, which targeted the costimulatory receptor OX40 (CD134), was an agonistic, fully human IgG2 monoclonal antibody. Intravenous ivuxolimab was administered to patients every 2 weeks at six dose levels: 0.01, 0.1, 0.3, 1.5, 3 and 10 mg/kg. Of the roughly 51 patients in dose escalation, around 19 had hepatocellular carcinoma, some 15 had melanoma, 9 had renal cell carcinoma and 9 had head and neck cancer. The dose-escalation cohort was roughly 87% male with a mean age of approximately 60 years, ranging from roughly 23 to 79. Prior anti-PD-1, anti-PD-L1 or anti-CTLA-4 therapy was permitted, and approximately 41% of dose-escalation patients had received checkpoint inhibitors. Partial responses occurred in three dose-escalation patients, of whom one had hepatocellular carcinoma and two had cutaneous melanoma. The purpose of peripheral TCRbeta sequencing was to test whether ivuxolimab changed TCR sequence diversity and led to clonal T-cell expansion. The paper describes the monotherapy dose-escalation part (N = 52 patients) of the phase I trial of ivuxolimab. Study-level results and caveats: In the 0.1-3.0 mg/kg groups, partial responders had among the lowest normalized peripheral clonal expansion, particularly in CD8+ T cells. Low levels of normalized T-cell clonal expansion were also seen in some nonresponding patients. At doses from 0.1 to 3.0 mg/kg, clonal expansion was seen in both CD4+ and CD8+ blood T cells between baseline and week 6. The antigen specificity of the clonally expanded peripheral T cells was not determined. After ivuxolimab, more expanded clones were found on average in CD8+ T cells than in CD4+ T cells.

From cysteine to phenylalanine, the CDR3 is 14 amino acids long. Only CDR3 DNA remains: 42 bases, in frame from the first base. CDR1 SSHAT and CDR2 FNYEAQ were looked up in the germline V gene (reference sequence). For sequencing of the TCRbeta CDR3 region, genomic DNA was extracted from the sorted cells. TCRbeta CDR3 regions were sequenced using the immunoSEQ Assay. TCRdb took over this immuneACCESS table, retaining in-frame rearrangements with V and J assigned. Such tables are incomplete; in checked studies, under half of the missing clones stem from an unresolved V gene, and the remainder is unexplained. This sample is represented by about 60,000 clones; about 88% of them were singletons. The ten largest clones add up to about 3.9% of the sample. Remarks on this clone: No cognate antigen has been identified for it. A junction boundary mismatches the germline segment, possibly from a read error.

Patients with a history of autoimmune disease or receiving systemic immunosuppression were excluded from the trial. Peripheral blood for TCR sequencing was collected from all dose cohorts at baseline, on cycle 4 day 1, and on cycle 7 day 1. Samples were obtained from an open-label, multicenter, first-in-human phase I dose-escalation trial of ivuxolimab. Adults with locally advanced or metastatic melanoma, renal cell, hepatocellular, or head and neck squamous cell carcinoma were enrolled in the trial. Before TCR sequencing, CD4+ and CD8+ T cells were separately sorted from peripheral blood. The material was CD4+ or CD8+ T cells sorted from blood, obtained in a trial of the OX40 agonist ivuxolimab. The source is an adult with an advanced solid tumor such as melanoma, head and neck, liver or kidney cancer. The chain couples TRBV7-7 to TRBJ2-3, with TRBD2 as a weak D call on 6 bases. DNA sequence: TGTGCTAGCAGCTCCGGGACTTTCACAGATACGCAGTATTTT. It is translated as CASSSGTFTDTQYF.